The 16 T cell receptor beta chains below come from one sample, sequenced in a study of control samples from healthy donors and cancer patients (dated by TCRdb to the early 2020s). Library preparation used the immunoSEQ multiplex PCR assay. Drawn from immuneACCESS, this table holds only the in-frame rearrangements with V and J called that TCRdb kept. Clones are partly lost; checked studies trace under half to an unresolved V gene and leave the rest unexplained. Across this sample there are about 150,000 clones, with around 90% seen only once. The ten largest clonotypes hold more than 1.5% of the sample. Source material: blood. Every receptor here comes from a man between 18 and 35 years old in good health.

This chain uses TRBV15 with TRBJ1-2, with D unresolved. V lost 1 base, J lost 3 bases, and 9 bases lay in between. Germline V gene lookup returns CDR1 LNHNV and CDR2 YYDKDF (reference sequence). The CDR3 is 14 residues long. For the CDR3, the DNA is TGTGCCACCAGCAGAGCAGGTGCCCACTATGGCTACACCTTC. It encodes CATSRAGAHYGYTF.

The J gene is TRBJ2-2, the V gene TRBV4-1, with 7 bases matching TRBD1. Looked up from germline, CDR1 is MGHRA and CDR2 is YSYEKL. J was trimmed by 6 bases and V by 1 base; bases with no gene match: 5. This CDR3 spans 15 amino acids. The CDR3 loop is CASSQGETGSGELFF. The CDR3 nucleotides read TGCGCCAGCAGCCAAGGGGAGACAGGGTCCGGGGAGCTGTTTTTT.

The gene calls are TRBV30 and TRBJ1-3; TRBD1 aligns across 7 bases. There are 16 residues in the CDR3. Germline assignment: CDR1 GTSNPN and CDR2 SVGIG (reference sequence). Trimming took 0 bases from V and 0 from J; bases not matched to a gene: 5. The CDR3 protein is CAWSVTGAYSGNTIYF. The CDR3 DNA reads TGTGCCTGGAGTGTAACAGGGGCGTACTCTGGAAACACCATATATTTT.

This clone was seen only once. The J gene is TRBJ2-7, the V gene TRBV7-9; a possible D gene is TRBD2 (5 bases). CDR1 SEHNR and CDR2 FQNEAQ come from the germline V gene (reference sequence). The CDR3 extends over 15 amino acids. V lost 5 bases and J 1 base, leaving 15 bases between the germline ends. The CDR3 nucleotides read TGTGCCAGCAGCGGAGGTCGGGGAACTTCCTACGAGCAGTACTTC. Translation: CASSGGRGTSYEQYF.

The chain has TRBV6-2 or TRBV6-3 and TRBJ1-1; D is possibly TRBD1 (6 bases). V shed 2 bases and J shed 4 bases, with 17 bases lying between them. The CDR3 spans 16 residues. Germline lookup yields CDR1 MNHEY and CDR2 SVGEGT. The CDR3 region has the DNA TGTGCCAGCAGTTACGGGCCCGGGGTCAGGGGCACTGAAGCTTTCTTT. This codes for CASSYGPGVRGTEAFF.

Only a few counts were recorded for this clone. The CDR3 reads CASSYGQLLSLQETQYF. CDR3 DNA: TGTGCCAGCAGTTACGGACAGCTATTAAGTCTCCAAGAGACCCAGTACTTC. This chain uses TRBV6-2 or TRBV6-3 with TRBJ2-5; D perhaps matches TRBD1 (6 bases). Germline CDR1 and CDR2: MNHEY and SVGEGT. V lost 2 bases, J lost 1 base, and 17 bases lay in between. The CDR3 length is 17 residues.

This clone was observed a handful of times. This rearrangement joins TRBV7-2 to TRBJ2-2; TRBD2 matches at 11 bases. Trimming removed 3 bases from V and 6 bases from J; junction bases left unmatched: 6. CDR1 is SGHTA and CDR2 is FQGNSA in the germline V gene. The CDR3 runs 16 residues. This CDR3 reads CASSFTSGGRAGELFF. The CDR3 DNA reads TGTGCCAGCAGCTTCACTAGCGGGGGACGAGCCGGGGAGCTGTTTTTT.

Only one count was recorded for this clone. The chain recombines TRBV6-5 with TRBJ2-3; 8 nucleotides line up with TRBD2. CDR3 length: 16 residues. The junction had 10 bases not matched to a gene; V was cut back by 2 bases and J by 6 bases. Germline CDR1 and CDR2: MNHEY and SVGAGI. CDR3 residues: CASSYQSGGPGDTQYF. DNA of the CDR3: TGTGCCAGCAGTTACCAAAGCGGGGGCCCCGGGGATACGCAGTATTTT.

The chain carries TRBV25-1 and TRBJ1-1; 9 positions match TRBD1. Germline CDR1 and CDR2: MGHDK and SYGVNS. The V gene end was trimmed by 6 bases and the J gene end by 4 bases; junction bases not matched to a gene: 6. The CDR3 totals 14 residues. The chain's CDR3 is CASRTGGWATEAFF. Written as DNA, the CDR3 is TGTGCCAGCAGGACAGGGGGGTGGGCCACTGAAGCTTTCTTT.

The chain links TRBV6-2 or TRBV6-3 to TRBJ2-1; 14 positions match TRBD2. Trimming took 2 bases from V and 5 from J; bases not matched to a gene: 8. Germline-derived CDR1 and CDR2 are MNHEY and SVGEGT. The CDR3 runs 18 residues. CDR3 coding DNA: TGTGCCAGCAGTTACCGGGGACTAGCGGGGGTTGTGAACAATGAGCAGTTCTTC. Protein sequence: CASSYRGLAGVVNNEQFF.

V is TRBV6-2 or TRBV6-3 and J is TRBJ2-3; D tentatively fits TRBD1 or TRBD2 (5 bases each). Trimming removed 2 bases at V and 1 base at J, with 7 bases between. Looked up from germline, CDR1 is MNHEY and CDR2 is SVGEGT. There are 14 residues in the CDR3. The CDR3 spells CASSYEGRTDTQYF. DNA for the CDR3: TGTGCCAGCAGTTACGAGGGGCGCACAGATACGCAGTATTTT.

CDR3 sequence reads: CASSLEIPRGDTQYF. CDR3 coding DNA: TGTGCCAGCAGCTTGGAGATCCCCCGGGGAGATACGCAGTATTTT. The chain recombines TRBV5-4 with TRBJ2-3; tentative D call: TRBD2 (5 bases). CDR3 length: 15 amino acids. The V and J ends lost 0 bases and 5 bases respectively, with 13 bases between them. Per germline, CDR1 SGHNT and CDR2 YYREEE (reference sequence).

This rearrangement joins TRBV11-3 to TRBJ1-1; the match to TRBD1 covers 7 bases. Germline V lookup: CDR1 SGHNT, CDR2 YENEEA. The CDR3 runs to 13 residues. Unmatched junction bases numbered 0, after V lost 4 bases and J lost 1 base. CDR3: CASSYRGNTEAFF. As DNA, the CDR3 is TGTGCCAGCAGCTACAGGGGGAACACTGAAGCTTTCTTT.

This sequence joins TRBV28 and TRBJ2-7; TRBD1 is a possible D gene (5 bases). This CDR3 spans 15 amino acids. Trimming stripped 7 bases from V and 5 bases from J, with 21 bases between. Germline loops: CDR1 MDHEN, CDR2 SYDVKM. In nucleotides, the CDR3 is TGTGCCAGCACCGGCCATGGGGCCACCGGCGACGAGCAGTACTTC. This translates into CASTGHGATGDEQYF.

The chain has TRBV7-8 and TRBJ1-5; no firm D call. The CDR3 runs to 15 residues. From germline, CDR1 is SGHVS and CDR2 FQNEAQ. The V end was cut by 5 bases, the J end by 1 base, with 12 bases between. The CDR3 protein is CASSPSGRSNQPQHF. Here the CDR3 DNA reads TGTGCCAGCAGCCCCTCGGGAAGAAGCAATCAGCCCCAGCATTTT.

The chain links TRBV5-1 to TRBJ2-7, with D possibly matching TRBD1 (6 bases). The CDR3 length is 17 residues. From germline, CDR1 is SGHRS and CDR2 YFSETQ. V was shortened by 0 bases and J by 2 bases, with 18 bases between the two germline ends. This CDR3 reads CASSLGVVRDTTYEQYF. CDR3 nucleotide sequence: TGCGCCAGCAGCTTGGGGGTGGTTAGGGACACCACCTACGAGCAGTACTTC. Together with reference TRBV5-1 and TRBJ2-7, the CDR3 gives the full variable domain: KAGVTQTPRYLIKTRGQQVTLSCSPISGHRSVSWYQQTPGQGLQFLFEYFSETQRNKGNFPGRFSGRQFSNSRSEMNVSTLELGDSALYLCASSLGVVRDTTYEQYFGPGTRLTVT.